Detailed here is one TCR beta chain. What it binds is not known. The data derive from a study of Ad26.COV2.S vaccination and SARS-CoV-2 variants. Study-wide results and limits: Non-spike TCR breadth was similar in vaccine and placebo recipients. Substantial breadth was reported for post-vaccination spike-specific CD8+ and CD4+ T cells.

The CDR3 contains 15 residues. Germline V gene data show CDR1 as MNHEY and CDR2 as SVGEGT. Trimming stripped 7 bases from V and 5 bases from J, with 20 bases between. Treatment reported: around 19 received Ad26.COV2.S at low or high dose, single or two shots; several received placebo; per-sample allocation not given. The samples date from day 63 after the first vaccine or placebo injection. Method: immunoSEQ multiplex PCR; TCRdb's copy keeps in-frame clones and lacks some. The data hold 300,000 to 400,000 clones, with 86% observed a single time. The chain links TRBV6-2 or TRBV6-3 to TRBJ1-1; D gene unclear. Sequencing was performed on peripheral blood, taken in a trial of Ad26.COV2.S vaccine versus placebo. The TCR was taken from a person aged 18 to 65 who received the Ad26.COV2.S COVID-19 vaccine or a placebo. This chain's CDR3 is CASIPIGRVETEAFF. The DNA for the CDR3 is TGTGCCAGCATCCCAATAGGGAGGGTGGAGACTGAAGCTTTCTTT.